The 7 T cell receptor beta chains below all came from one sample that was sequenced in a study of technical replicates of blood from a few donors. The data were produced by immunoSEQ multiplex PCR, yet TCRdb's version contains in-frame clones alone and is incomplete. This table holds 60,000 to 90,000 clones, approximately 95% found once. The sample consisted of T cells isolated from PBMCs. The receptors shown here come from a human donor in good health.

The V gene is TRBV28, the J gene TRBJ1-1; TRBD1 agrees at 8 bases. This CDR3 spans 15 amino acids. Germline V CDR1 and CDR2: MDHEN, SYDVKM. The V gene end was trimmed by 7 bases and the J gene end by 0 bases; junction bases not matched to a gene: 7. CDR3 in amino acids: CASTRQGFLNTEAFF. DNA for the CDR3: TGTGCCAGCACCCGACAGGGGTTTTTGAACACTGAAGCTTTCTTT.

The J gene is TRBJ2-3, the V gene TRBV29-1; possible D gene TRBD2, 6 bases. Trimming removed 8 bases at V and 8 bases at J, with 20 bases between. From germline, CDR1 is SQVTM and CDR2 ANQGSEA. The CDR3 is made up of 13 amino acids. Here the CDR3 reads CSSGRTAEGTQYF. The CDR3 nucleotides are TGCAGCTCAGGAAGGACCGCGGAGGGTACGCAGTATTTT.

In this sample, this clone turned up once. This chain joins TRBV5-6 and TRBJ2-7, with D possibly TRBD1 on 6 matching bases. Trimming removed 4 bases at V and 3 bases at J, with 17 bases between. This CDR3 spans 15 amino acids. Germline CDR1 and CDR2: SGHDT and YYEEEE. CDR3 sequence: CASSPATGNYYEQYF. For the CDR3, the DNA is TGTGCCAGCAGCCCGGCGACAGGAAACTACTACGAGCAGTACTTC.

The chain is built from TRBV27 and TRBJ2-1, with 7 bases that match TRBD2. Trimming removed 0 bases from V and 5 bases from J; junction bases left unmatched: 4. The CDR3 has 15 residues. Germline values: CDR1 MNHEY, CDR2 SMNVEV (reference sequence). The CDR3 DNA is TGTGCCAGCAGTTTATCTAGCGGGTCCCACAATGAGCAGTTCTTC. Amino acids: CASSLSSGSHNEQFF.

V gene TRBV2 combines with J gene TRBJ2-3, with D possibly matching TRBD2 (5 bases). Trimming took off 6 bases at V and 8 bases at J, with 9 bases between the two ends. The CDR3 length is 11 residues. Germline V lookup: CDR1 SNHLY, CDR2 FYNNEI. The CDR3 DNA sequence: TGTGCCAGCAGCCGGGAAGCTACGCAGTATTTT. Translation: CASSREATQYF.

The V gene is TRBV14, the J gene TRBJ1-1; a possible D gene is TRBD1 (5 bases). Germline CDR1 is SGHDN and CDR2 is FVKESK. There are 16 residues in the CDR3. V dropped 2 bases and J dropped 4 bases, with 17 bases sitting between them. The CDR3 loop is CASSQLWGGLGTEAFF. The CDR3 nucleotides read TGTGCCAGCAGCCAACTATGGGGGGGGTTGGGCACTGAAGCTTTCTTT.

The V call is TRBV25-1, the J call TRBJ2-1; 11 bases match TRBD2. The V gene end was trimmed by 1 base and the J gene end by 5 bases; junction bases not matched to a gene: 4. This CDR3 has 16 residues. From germline, CDR1 is MGHDK and CDR2 SYGVNS. Here the CDR3 DNA reads TGTGCCAGCAGTGAATTGGGGACTAGCGGAAACAATGAGCAGTTCTTC. Translating gives CASSELGTSGNNEQFF.